The rows below give T cell receptor beta chains drawn from one sample of a study of metastatic and nonmetastatic thyroid tumors. MiXCR was used by TCRdb to re-call the PCR reads. The profile shows some 17,000 clones, around 30% of them singletons. Source material: tumor tissue. The receptors stem from a female donor with papillary thyroid cancer or a benign thyroid nodule (not recorded which). Some clones in this sample may be carry-over from other donors' samples. Both conserved end residues are part of each CDR3. A D gene is named only where the DNA matches it firmly. Only part of the rows carry a size: once, few, many, or a class if the clone is expanded.

D gene,J gene,V gene,clone size,CDR3 protein,CDR3 DNA
-,TRBJ1-2,TRBV11-2,-,CASSIGGDYGYTF,TGTGCCAGCAGCATAGGGGGGGACTATGGCTACACCTTC
TRBD1,TRBJ1-4,TRBV20-1,-,CSASPTGGPNEKLFF,TGCAGTGCTAGTCCTACAGGGGGCCCTAATGAAAAACTGTTTTTT
-,TRBJ2-5,TRBV6-2/TRBV6-3,-,CASSPRSYQETQYF,TGTGCCAGCAGCCCCAGGTCGTATCAAGAGACCCAGTACTTC
-,TRBJ2-3,TRBV5-1,many,CASSHSTDTQYF,TGCGCCAGCAGCCATAGCACAGATACGCAGTATTTT
TRBD1,TRBJ2-7,TRBV20-1,many,CSARDPFGTGTSEQYF,TGCAGTGCTAGAGATCCGTTCGGGACAGGGACCTCCGAGCAGTACTTC
-,TRBJ2-7,TRBV28,few,CVSTTRTANFEQYF,TGTGTCAGCACTACCAGGACAGCTAACTTCGAGCAGTACTTC
TRBD2,TRBJ2-1,TRBV4-1,once,CASSHPGLAGGPGYNEQFF,TGCGCCAGCAGCCATCCTGGACTAGCGGGAGGGCCGGGCTACAATGAGCAGTTCTTC
-,TRBJ1-3,TRBV5-1,medium-sized,CASSSENTIYF,TGCGCCAGCAGCAGTGAGAACACCATATATTTT
TRBD1,TRBJ1-2,TRBV20-1,-,CSARRQGGSYGYTF,TGCAGTGCTAGAAGACAGGGGGGTAGCTATGGCTACACCTTC
-,TRBJ1-5,TRBV5-1,-,CASSLARGQPQHF,TGCGCCAGCAGCTTGGCGCGGGGGCAGCCCCAGCATTTT
-,TRBJ2-3,TRBV27,many,CASSFGAEDTQYF,TGTGCCAGCAGTTTCGGAGCGGAAGATACGCAGTATTTT
-,TRBJ1-1,TRBV6-2/TRBV6-3,-,CASRGRVYPEAFF,TGTGCCAGCAGAGGACGGGTTTATCCTGAAGCTTTCTTT
-,TRBJ2-7,TRBV6-1,few,CAGKEGDGSSYEQYF,TGTGCCGGCAAAGAGGGCGACGGGAGCTCCTACGAGCAGTACTTC
-,TRBJ2-1,TRBV5-1,-,CASSLALGADKFF,TGCGCCAGCAGCTTGGCCTTGGGGGCAGATAAGTTCTTC
-,TRBJ2-6,TRBV4-3,-,CASSRRGDGSGANVLTF,TGCGCCAGCAGCCGAAGAGGGGACGGCTCTGGGGCCAACGTCCTGACTTTC
TRBD1,TRBJ1-2,TRBV27,few,CASSPGTGYGYTF,TGTGCCAGCAGTCCTGGGACAGGGTATGGCTACACCTTC
-,TRBJ2-1,TRBV24-1,-,CDTSVAGGNEQFF,TGTGACACAAGTGTGGCAGGGGGGAATGAGCAGTTCTTC
-,TRBJ1-5,TRBV20-1,-,CSVAREHSNQPQHF,TGCAGTGTAGCGAGGGAACATAGCAATCAGCCCCAGCATTTT
-,TRBJ2-1,TRBV11-3,many,CASSFRGYNEQFF,TGTGCCAGCAGCTTCCGGGGCTACAATGAGCAGTTCTTC
TRBD2,TRBJ2-1,TRBV6-2/TRBV6-3,few,CASSYGLAGEGEQFF,TGTGCCAGCAGTTACGGCCTAGCGGGGGAAGGTGAGCAGTTCTTC
TRBD2,TRBJ2-5,TRBV20-1,many,CSASRSGRASVLETQYF,TGCAGTGCTAGTCGTAGCGGGAGGGCCTCGGTTCTAGAGACCCAGTACTTC
-,TRBJ1-5,TRBV5-8,-,CASSFRSNQPQHF,TGTGCCAGCAGCTTTAGAAGCAATCAGCCCCAGCATTTT
TRBD2,TRBJ2-3,TRBV4-3,many,CASSQDRLAGAGDTQYF,TGCGCCAGCAGCCAAGATCGCCTAGCGGGAGCAGGTGATACGCAGTATTTT
-,TRBJ2-1,TRBV24-1,few,CATSDLKNEQFF,TGTGCCACCAGTGATTTGAAGAATGAGCAGTTCTTC
TRBD1,TRBJ2-2,TRBV7-2,-,CASSPSRGPGELFF,TGTGCCAGCAGCCCCTCGAGGGGGCCCGGGGAGCTGTTTTTT
-,TRBJ2-6,TRBV15,few,CATGMIPAGANVLTF,TGTGCCACCGGCATGATCCCGGCTGGGGCCAACGTCCTTACTTTC
-,TRBJ2-1,TRBV12-3/TRBV12-4,-,CASSDQGGGNEQFF,TGTGCCAGCAGTGACCAGGGTGGGGGCAATGAGCAGTTCTTC
TRBD1,TRBJ2-7,TRBV5-1,-,CASSVDRGEQYF,TGCGCCAGCAGCGTCGACAGGGGCGAGCAGTACTTC
TRBD2,TRBJ2-5,TRBV20-1,many,CSASSGRKTQYF,TGCAGTGCTAGTAGCGGGAGAAAGACCCAGTACTTC
-,TRBJ1-5,TRBV30,few,CAWSGQGNQPQHF,TGTGCCTGGAGTGGACAGGGCAATCAGCCCCAGCATTTT
TRBD1,TRBJ2-1,TRBV6-4,many,CASSAGGASNEQFF,TGTGCCAGCTCCGCAGGGGGAGCTAGCAATGAGCAGTTCTTC
TRBD1,TRBJ2-2,TRBV9,-,CASSVVPDRGRRDTGELFF,TGTGCCAGCAGCGTAGTCCCGGACAGGGGGCGAAGGGACACCGGGGAGCTGTTTTTT
-,TRBJ1-1,TRBV19,-,CASSKLTRYTEAFF,TGTGCCAGTAGTAAACTGACACGGTACACTGAAGCTTTCTTT
TRBD2,TRBJ2-5,TRBV11-2,-,CASSRAGADGQETQYF,TGTGCCAGCAGCCGAGCGGGGGCCGACGGACAAGAGACCCAGTACTTC
-,TRBJ1-2,TRBV12-3/TRBV12-4,few,CASISRRGFGGYTF,TGTGCCAGCATCTCCCGAAGGGGGTTTGGTGGCTACACCTTC
-,TRBJ1-6,TRBV20-1,-,CSARAGPLHSYNSPLHF,TGCAGTGCTAGAGCGGGACCGCTGCACTCCTATAATTCACCCCTCCACTTT
-,TRBJ1-2,TRBV5-1,medium-sized,CASSLAGQRVGYYGYTF,TGCGCCAGCAGCTTGGCCGGGCAGCGAGTTGGGTACTACGGCTACACCTTC
TRBD2,TRBJ2-1,TRBV5-6,medium-sized,CASSSVLAGVYNEQFF,TGTGCCAGCAGCTCGGTACTAGCGGGAGTATACAATGAGCAGTTCTTC
-,TRBJ2-7,TRBV14,-,CASSQDGLYEQYF,TGTGCCAGCAGCCAAGATGGGCTCTACGAGCAGTACTTC
-,TRBJ2-3,TRBV6-5,-,CASSYSSGTDTQYF,TGTGCCAGCAGTTACTCGAGCGGCACAGATACGCAGTATTTT